The 13 T cell receptor beta chains presented below share a single source sample, sequenced in a study of blood T cell repertoires in COVID-19 (dated by TCRdb to the early 2020s). Library method: the immunoSEQ multiplex PCR assay. This immuneACCESS table, as held by TCRdb, lists in-frame sequences with V and J called but not all clones. Of the missing ones, under half trace to an unresolved V gene in checked studies; the others have no known cause. This sample lists some 250,000 clones; more than 75% were detected once. The ten largest make up about 3% of the sample. The sequenced sample consisted of peripheral blood. These receptors originate from a woman younger than 45 who had recovered from COVID-19.

The chain has TRBV6-5 and TRBJ1-2; D remains ambiguous. CDR1 is MNHEY and CDR2 is SVGAGI in the germline V gene. The V end was cut by 8 bases, the J end by 4 bases, with 5 bases between. CDR3 size: 10 residues. CDR3 coding DNA: TGTGCCAGCGGCAGCTATGGCTACACCTTC. Protein: CASGSYGYTF.

This clone was picked up a small number of times. CDR3 nucleotide sequence: TGTGCCAGCACAACCGACAGCTTTCGCCTCTACGAGCAGTACTTC. Protein sequence: CASTTDSFRLYEQYF. The V gene is TRBV6-5, the J gene TRBJ2-7; D might be TRBD1 (5 bases). This CDR3 is built from 15 residues. V was trimmed by 7 bases and J by 3 bases, leaving 19 bases between them. Per germline, CDR1 MNHEY and CDR2 SVGAGI.

The rearrangement joins TRBV3-1 (or the pseudogene TRBV3-2) to TRBJ1-4, with D perhaps TRBD1 (5 bases). The CDR3 has 13 amino acids. V lost 8 bases and J lost 3, with 10 bases in between. In germline, CDR1 is LGHDT, CDR2 YNNKEL (reference sequence). This chain's CDR3 is CASSDIPNEKLFF. In DNA, the CDR3 is TGTGCCAGCTCGGACATTCCTAATGAAAAACTGTTTTTT.

V gene TRBV7-9 combines with J gene TRBJ1-4, with 7 bases fitting TRBD1. V lost 4 bases, J lost 8 bases, and 4 bases stayed unmatched. The CDR3 contains 13 residues. The germline CDR1 and CDR2 sequences are SEHNR and FQNEAQ (reference sequence). The CDR3 region is CASSSGTEEKLFF. The CDR3 bases are TGTGCCAGCAGCTCCGGGACAGAAGAAAAACTGTTTTTT.

The chain employs TRBV9 and TRBJ2-1, with TRBD2 matching over 8 bases. Germline CDR1 reads SGDLS; CDR2 reads YYNGEE. The CDR3 covers 16 residues. J lost 2 bases, V lost 3 bases, and 7 bases had no gene match. The CDR3 is CASSAGAGAPYNEQFF. The CDR3 DNA reads TGTGCCAGCAGCGCCGGAGCGGGGGCCCCCTACAATGAGCAGTTCTTC.

The rearrangement links TRBV10-2 to TRBJ2-1, with D unresolved. Germline V gene data show CDR1 as WSHSY and CDR2 as SAAADI. V was pared by 6 bases and J by 7 bases, with 4 bases between. The CDR3 is 10 residues long. The CDR3 loop reads CASRTNEQFF. The CDR3 DNA follows: TGCGCCAGCAGGACTAATGAGCAGTTCTTC.

The chain uses TRBV5-1 and TRBJ1-2; TRBD1 agrees at 8 bases. The CDR3 is made up of 17 amino acids. CDR1 is SGHRS, CDR2 YFSETQ, per germline. V dropped 0 bases and J dropped 3; count of bases not matched to a gene: 10. This CDR3 is CASSLGTTGGLHYGYTF. DNA for the CDR3: TGCGCCAGCAGCTTGGGTACTACAGGGGGACTCCACTATGGCTACACCTTC.

The J gene is TRBJ2-5, the V gene TRBV9; D perhaps matches TRBD1 (6 bases). The CDR3 length is 16 residues. Germline V gene lookup returns CDR1 SGDLS and CDR2 YYNGEE. Trimming took off 0 bases at V and 1 base at J, with 13 bases between the two ends. The CDR3 DNA reads TGTGCCAGCAGCGTAGAAGACCGGGACACCCAAGAGACCCAGTACTTC. It yields the protein CASSVEDRDTQETQYF.

V is TRBV2 and J is TRBJ2-1; D gene unclear. The CDR3 covers 15 residues. V gave up 6 bases and J gave up 0 bases, with 12 bases separating them. From germline, CDR1 is SNHLY and CDR2 FYNNEI. Here the CDR3 reads CASRVRRSSYNEQFF. DNA of the CDR3: TGTGCCAGCAGGGTCCGAAGGAGCTCCTACAATGAGCAGTTCTTC.

The chain is built from TRBV30 and TRBJ1-6, with D possibly TRBD1 on 6 matching bases. The CDR3 contains 14 residues. Trimming took off 4 bases at V and 9 bases at J, with 16 bases between the two ends. Germline loops: CDR1 GTSNPN, CDR2 SVGIG (reference sequence). CDR3 sequence: CAWTPGTRSSPLHF. CDR3 bases: TGTGCCTGGACCCCCGGGACAAGAAGTTCACCCCTCCACTTT.

The chain links TRBV29-1 to TRBJ1-1; no firm D call. Germline loops: CDR1 SQVTM, CDR2 ANQGSEA. The CDR3 runs to 15 residues. Trimming removed 3 bases from V and 0 bases from J, with 14 bases in between. The CDR3 is CSVEGRQAMNTEAFF. DNA of the CDR3: TGCAGCGTTGAGGGTAGGCAGGCCATGAACACTGAAGCTTTCTTT.

The rearrangement uses TRBV29-1 and TRBJ2-7; 10 bases agree with TRBD1. Trimming removed 6 bases from V and 5 bases from J; junction bases left unmatched: 4. The length of the CDR3 is 12 residues. The germline V gene has CDR1 SQVTM and CDR2 ANQGSEA. The CDR3 is CSVRTGGNEQYF. Here the CDR3 DNA reads TGCAGCGTGAGGACAGGGGGTAACGAGCAGTACTTC.

This clone occurred once. This chain joins TRBV2 and TRBJ2-5; 14 bases align to TRBD2. CDR1 SNHLY and CDR2 FYNNEI come from the germline V gene. The length of the CDR3 is 15 residues. V dropped 7 bases and J dropped 5; count of bases not matched to a gene: 6. The CDR3 sequence: CASNRLAGGPETQYF. Written as DNA, the CDR3 is TGTGCCAGCAATAGACTAGCGGGGGGGCCCGAGACCCAGTACTTC.